The clone carrying this T cell receptor beta chain has only a few counts. The CDR3 consists of 16 residues. After removal of 5 bases from V and 4 bases from J, the junction contained 8 bases not matched to a gene. Germline values: CDR1 SEHNR, CDR2 FQNEAQ (reference sequence). Original processing notes: Nucleated cell number was recorded as an estimate derived from reference gene primer amplification. Sequencing was performed with immunoSEQ multiplex PCR; in TCRdb, only in-frame clones are kept and a portion is missing. Clonal size and the V and J genes are those of that table, whereas D and trimming came from the DNA. Here the sample spans about 42,000 clones, around nine tenths being singletons. The entry originates in a study of blood T cell repertoires in COVID-19. Background on the study: The study drew acute and convalescent COVID-19 samples from the United States, Italy and Spain. PBMCs, B-cell-depleted T cells, or T cells were the source of the cDNA or gDNA that made up the material.

The specimen was peripheral blood. The sequence was obtained from a human donor in a cohort sampled during active COVID-19. The rearrangement joins TRBV7-9 to TRBJ2-2; 9 positions agree with TRBD2. The CDR3 is CASSPIAGAITGELFF. The CDR3 nucleotides read TGTGCCAGCAGCCCAATAGCGGGGGCGATCACCGGGGAGCTGTTTTTT.